This T cell receptor beta chain was identified during a study of blood T cell repertoires in COVID-19. The overall study: The analysed material was cDNA or gDNA that came from T cells, B-cell-depleted T cells, or PBMCs.

The CDR3 spans 12 residues. Germline lookup yields CDR1 LNHDA and CDR2 SQIVND (reference sequence). In the authors' workflow: Reference gene primer amplification gave estimated nucleated cell counts. Repertoires were generated with immunoSEQ multiplex PCR, while TCRdb's copy carries only in-frame clones and drops some. Clonal size and the V and J genes are those of that table, whereas D and trimming came from the DNA. The repertoire holds some 58,000 clones, roughly three quarters seen once, with 32% in the top ten. About this clone: One end of the junction varies from germline; a read error may be responsible.

The chain couples TRBV19 to TRBJ1-2; 10 nucleotides agree with TRBD1. The sample taken for sequencing was peripheral blood. The clonotype originates from a human donor in a cohort sampled during active COVID-19. CDR3 amino acids: CASQRTGGKPYF. CDR3 nucleotides: TGTGCCAGCCAGCGGACAGGGGGGAAGCCTTACTTC.